The 9 T cell receptor beta chains in this list originate from one sample, sequenced in a study of cytomegalovirus exposure and HLA in healthy donors. The PCR used 60 Vbeta and 13 Jbeta primers. Clones were read by immunoSEQ multiplex PCR, and TCRdb kept only the in-frame ones, dropping some. Of 220,000 or so clones listed, around 75% are singletons. The sequencing sample was made of PBMCs. The receptors here all came from a woman aged 25 to 45 in good health and CMV-seronegative.

The chain couples TRBV6-5 to TRBJ2-2, with 7 bases lining up with TRBD1. Germline assignment: CDR1 MNHEY and CDR2 SVGAGI. The V segment lost 4 bases and the J segment 4 bases; nucleotides outside the gene matches: 6. CDR3 size: 15 residues. CDR3 protein: CASSSTGAGTGELFF. In DNA form, the CDR3 reads TGTGCCAGCAGTTCTACAGGGGCTGGCACCGGGGAGCTGTTTTTT.

This clone has more than one count but fewer than ten. The V gene is TRBV4-1, the J gene TRBJ1-1; possibly TRBD1 for D (6 bases). Trimming pared 6 bases from V and 6 bases from J, leaving 17 bases between. CDR1 and CDR2 (germline): MGHRA, YSYEKL. This CDR3 comprises 14 residues. The CDR3 DNA follows: TGCGCCAGCAGGCTGGGGACACACTCAGCTGAAGCTTTCTTT. Protein: CASRLGTHSAEAFF.

The V and J genes are TRBV19 and TRBJ1-2; D ambiguous. The CDR3 runs to 13 residues. Trimming took 4 bases from V and 2 from J, leaving 8 bases between them. In germline, CDR1 is LNHDA, CDR2 SQIVND (reference sequence). This chain's CDR3 is CASSRTRNYGYTF. The CDR3 DNA reads as TGTGCCAGTAGTAGAACACGAAACTATGGCTACACCTTC. The full variable domain, with the rest looked up from reference TRBV19 and TRBJ1-2, is DGGITQSPKYLFRKEGQNVTLSCEQNLNHDAMYWYRQDPGQGLRLIYYSQIVNDFQKGDIAEGYSVSREKKESFPLTVTSAQKNPTAFYLCASSRTRNYGYTFGSGTRLTVV.

In this sample, this clone turned up a few times. At the DNA level, this CDR3 is encoded by other sequences in the same sample as well. The chain combines TRBV29-1 with TRBJ1-1; D unclear. Germline CDR1 is SQVTM and CDR2 is ANQGSEA. Trimming stripped 5 bases from V and 1 base from J, with 8 bases between. The CDR3 has 12 residues. The CDR3 DNA sequence: TGCAGCGTTCGTCGGGGGAACACTGAAGCTTTCTTT. It yields the protein CSVRRGNTEAFF.

The gene calls are TRBV5-5 and TRBJ2-3; D gene ambiguous. Germline V gene lookup returns CDR1 SGHKS and CDR2 YYEKEE (reference sequence). V was shortened by 0 bases and J by 0 bases, with 11 bases between the two germline ends. The CDR3 sequence is 16 residues long. CDR3 amino acids: CASSLALYLSTDTQYF. CDR3 in DNA: TGTGCCAGCAGCTTGGCCCTATATCTTAGCACAGATACGCAGTATTTT.

Comment on this clone: One end of the junction is discordant with germline, which a read error may explain. The rearrangement uses TRBV10-3 and TRBJ1-5; D gene ambiguous. This CDR3 is 12 amino acids long. The germline V gene has CDR1 ENHRY and CDR2 SYGVKD. The CDR3: CATGGNNQPQHF. CDR3 DNA sequence: TGCGCAACCGGCGGTAACAATCAGCCCCAGCATTTT.

This clone was seen just once. The rearrangement joins TRBV7-8 to TRBJ2-3; 9 bases are a match to TRBD1. Looked up from germline, CDR1 is SGHVS and CDR2 is FQNEAQ. V lost 1 base to trimming and J lost 1 base; unmatched junction nucleotides: 12. This CDR3 comprises 19 residues. In DNA form, the CDR3 reads TGTGCCAGCAGCTTAGTGGGGACAGGGCGATTTACGGGCACAGATACGCAGTATTTT. As protein: CASSLVGTGRFTGTDTQYF.

This sequence joins TRBV7-9 and TRBJ1-6; TRBD1 matches 7 bases. V shed 5 bases, J shed 12 bases, and the junction held 7 bases outside the gene matches. Germline-derived CDR1 and CDR2 are SEHNR and FQNEAQ (reference sequence). CDR3 length: 13 amino acids. The CDR3 reads CASSPATGLPLHF. CDR3 nucleotide sequence: TGTGCCAGCAGCCCGGCGACAGGGTTACCCCTCCACTTT.

This clone was seen more than once but under ten times. This sequence joins TRBV14 and TRBJ2-7, with 7 bases identical to TRBD1. The CDR3 extends over 17 amino acids. Germline-derived CDR1 and CDR2 are SGHDN and FVKESK. Trimming took 4 bases from V and 5 from J; bases not matched to a gene: 17. The CDR3 spells CASSPLSTGVTGDEQYF. CDR3 coding DNA: TGTGCCAGCAGCCCGCTCTCTACAGGGGTTACTGGGGACGAGCAGTACTTC.